This T cell receptor beta chain is from a study of neurological immune-mediated disorders (dated by TCRdb to 2018 to 2020). For the study in its entirety: Peripheral blood TCR-beta repertoires from patients with HTLV-I-associated myelopathy (HAM/TSP), patients with multiple sclerosis, and healthy controls were compared in the study using UMI-based sequencing. The cohort included some 68 subjects: approximately 14 with HAM/TSP, roughly 34 with multiple sclerosis, and 20 or so healthy controls. Longitudinal samples, technical triplicates and paired sorted CD4+ and CD8+ T-cell subsets, alongside PBMC samples, were included among the roughly 98 TCR-beta libraries.

V sheds 6 bases and J sheds 8 bases, leaving 11 bases between their ends. Per the germline V gene, ENHRY is the CDR1 and SYGVKD is the CDR2. The CDR3 contains 13 residues, cysteine and phenylalanine counted. The kept DNA is CDR3 alone, 39 bases in frame from the first base. The healthy controls were volunteers from blood banks in Maryland, USA. Unsorted PBMC libraries were generated from 2 million PBMCs stored in RNAlater at -80 °C until RNA extraction. Peripheral blood was subjected to Ficoll-Hypaque density gradient centrifugation to isolate PBMCs, which were then cryopreserved in liquid nitrogen. cDNA synthesis used template-switch 5'RACE with a primer carrying a 10-nucleotide random unique molecular identifier tagging each TCR transcript. Each sequencing run produced over 180 million TCR-beta sequences covering 15-18 subjects. The RNeasy kit was used to extract total RNA. TCR-beta VDJ regions were amplified with primers for the TCR constant region and the 5'RACE anchor, using the KAPA Real-time Library Amplification kit. Sample indexes and Illumina adaptors were added in a first PCR, after which library yield was increased in a second PCR. The roughly 650 bp TCR product was size-selected on a 2% E-gel SizeSelection system after Ampure bead purification. Before pooling, library quality was checked on a Bioanalyzer, concentration was measured with Qubit, and libraries were quantified with the Kapa Library Quantification kit. Libraries were sequenced paired-end 2 x 150 bp on an Illumina HiSeq 2500. To increase sequence diversity, roughly 24-32% phiX was spiked into each library pool. Per the original workflow: Quality-filtered reads were processed with the UMI-based MiGEC pipeline, and over 85% of raw TCR sequences were removed by the MiGEC pipeline during error correction. VDJ genes were aligned to IMGT germline references, and clonotypes were defined by unique CDR3 amino acid sequence plus V-J genes. Clonal expansion, Shannon diversity, and CDR3 relatedness (CalcPairwiseDistances, ClusterSamples) were evaluated with VDJtools, and phylogenetic trees were built with CLCbio workbench. A clone was classed as expanded if it had 8 or more unique UMIs, a cutoff based on coefficient-of-variation modelling across technical triplicates. Through fastp at Q25 and MiXCR, TCRdb rebuilt clones from the public reads, retaining in-frame beta chains. CDR3 protein duplicates are merged, each entry listing the most common genes and DNA. The V and J calls and clone size come from TCRdb's table, not from the authors' own analysis. The sample profile shows fewer than 85,000 distinct CDR3 sequences; 15% to 20% of them were found once. Over 15% of the sample is taken by the ten largest.

This clonotype was seen ten or more times. What this receptor recognizes is not known. Per-base quality was not reported, and no clone a single base away is much larger than it. What the authors observed across the whole study: No identical CDR3 amino acid sequences were shared among expanded clones across subjects, suggesting private TCR-beta repertoires in all groups. TCR clonal expansion was highest in HAM/TSP patients and lowest in MS patients, with MS patients falling below even healthy controls.

The rearranged chain carries TRBV10-3 and TRBJ1-6; the D gene is perhaps TRBD1, from 6 matching bases. The sample was PBMCs. The receptor was isolated from a woman aged 40 to 50 in good health. CDR3 loop: CAIRGGRDSPLHF. The DNA sequence is as follows: TGTGCCATCAGAGGGGGTCGAGATTCACCCCTCCACTTT.